The present T cell receptor (beta chain) was sequenced within a study of yellow fever vaccine responses in identical twins. Notes on the study in general: Vaccine T cell responses of twins reportedly seemed partly convergent and partly personalized.

The count of this clonotype is one. Its antigen is as yet unknown. Each CDR3 protein is one row after TCRdb ran MiXCR on the RT-PCR reads. The table records about 5,800 distinct CDR3 sequences, 60% to 80% of them present only once. The source is a young woman who received the yellow fever vaccine. The material was T cells from blood (PBMCs), unsorted or a sorted subset (not recorded which), obtained before or after yellow fever vaccination (not recorded which).

CDR3 DNA: TGTGCCACCAGCTCCCGTCCCTTCCTCCGGGCGCGCACAGATACGCAGTATTTT. Residues: CATSSRPFLRARTDTQYF. The chain employs TRBV15 and TRBJ2-3; D is ambiguous. V lost 5 bases to trimming and J lost 1 base, with 22 bases between them. This CDR3 is 18 amino acids long. The germline CDR1 and CDR2 sequences are LNHNV and YYDKDF (reference sequence).